The source of this T cell receptor (beta chain) is a study of blood T cell repertoires in COVID-19 (TCRdb year 2020). In terms of the full investigation: The collaborator samples originated in the United States, Italy and Spain and spanned the acute and convalescent phases of COVID-19. The prospective study material was composed of cDNA or gDNA derived from T cells, B-cell-depleted T cells, or PBMCs. A freely available public database, intended as a resource for researchers studying the immune response to SARS-CoV-2, is where the repertoires were released. Nearly every sample came with metadata listing a de-identified subject ID, COVID-19 status, age in years and sex. Where available, HLA class I and class II types were taken from metadata supplied by the sample provider and were not determined by assay-based typing. Subjects who had been exposed to COVID-19, were actively infected with it, or had recovered from it provided the deeply sampled blood TCRbeta repertoires that made up the dataset. Samples came from the ongoing ImmuneRACE study (first 160 participants) plus 1,254 subjects from 6 global collaborators. Summary of the overall study and its limitations: How much clinical and demographic metadata was included differed by source and by participant, and the metadata was provided uncurated.

Each collaborating institution followed its own protocols to collect whole blood in K2EDTA tubes. For TCRbeta analysis, collaborators shipped samples as frozen whole blood, isolated PBMCs, or DNA extracted from either of those sample types. This clone was seen once. The antigen it recognizes is unknown. Per-nucleotide qualities are absent, and no much larger clonotype sits a single base away. TCRbeta CDR3 regions were amplified from genomic DNA by means of the immunoSEQ Assay, a bias-controlled multiplex PCR. The published analysis was carried out like this. The number of nucleated cells in each sample was estimated from the amplification of reference gene primers within the assay. To quantify the absolute abundance of each unique TCRbeta CDR3 rearrangement, sequence reads were collapsed and filtered. For each sample, productive Simpson clonality was calculated as the square root of Simpson's diversity index over productive rearrangements. What TCRdb holds here is the immuneACCESS table cut down to in-frame rearrangements. Part of the clones is not present; checked against another copy, under half of the missing clones reflect an unresolved V gene, and the others are unexplained. The V and J calls and clone size were taken over from that table, and D and trimming were inferred from the DNA. The sample table contains 110,000 or so clones; only one count was recorded for roughly 87% of them. Of the sample, 6.5% to 8.5% is held by the ten largest clones.

The sample consisted of peripheral blood. The TCR comes from a human donor in a cohort sampled during active COVID-19.

The bases read TGTGCCAGCAGCTTAGCCGGGACTCAAGATCCCTATGGCTACACCTTC. This sequence encodes CASSLAGTQDPYGYTF. The chain is encoded by TRBV7-2 joined to TRBJ1-2; TRBD1 is possibly the D segment (5 matching bases). The germline V gene specifies SGHTA as CDR1 and FQGNSA as CDR2. The cysteine opens and the phenylalanine closes a CDR3 of 16 amino acids. Of the read, only the CDR3 DNA is kept; its 48 bases are in frame from base 1. Trimming at the junction amounts to 0 bases on V and 4 bases on J, and the germline ends lie 15 bases apart.